Included here is one T cell receptor beta chain sequence, with context. Its matching antigen is unknown. This CDR3 has 13 residues. Per germline, CDR1 SGHNT and CDR2 YENEEA. With 5 bases removed from V and 1 base from J, the gap between germline ends came to 8 bases. TCRdb ran MiXCR on the reads and lists one entry per CDR3 protein. The data show approximately 81,000 distinct CDR3 sequences, 20% to 30% seen once. The data stem from a study of T cell repertoires in cytomegalovirus infection. This clonotype originated in a human donor in good health (CMV status not recorded). Some clones in this sample may be carry-over from other donors' samples. The chain carries TRBV11-3 and TRBJ1-1, with D possibly being TRBD1 (5 bases). Sample: CD8+ T cells from cultured PBMCs, taken from culture after CMV antigen stimulation. The CDR3 sequence is CASSIGTNTEAFF. In DNA form, the CDR3 reads TGTGCCAGCAGCATCGGGACGAACACTGAAGCTTTCTTT.